Listed below are T cell receptor beta chains from one sample, sequenced in a study of blood T cells in healthy people across ages. TCRdb fed the 5' RACE reads into MiXCR, producing one record per CDR3 protein. The sample records about 680,000 distinct CDR3 sequences, around 45% being singletons. The sequenced material came from blood. The source of these receptors is an older woman in good health. Each CDR3 is given with its conserved first and last residue. A D gene is named only where the DNA matches it firmly. Not all rows give a size; the values are once, few, many and, for expanded clones, a class.

abundance	d_gene	v_gene	j_gene	CDR3nt	CDR3aa
NA	TRBD2	TRBV7-2	TRBJ2-1	TGTGCCAGCAGCTCCGCGAGCGGGAGGTACTACAATGAGCAGTTCTTC	CASSSASGRYYNEQFF
NA	NA	TRBV6-5	TRBJ2-7	TGTGCCAGCAACGCGGGGGACAGTATATACAATGAGCAGTACTTC	CASNAGDSIYNEQYF
few	NA	TRBV27	TRBJ2-7	TGTGCCAGCAGTTTGAAGGACGGTTCCTACGAGCAGTACTTC	CASSLKDGSYEQYF
once	NA	TRBV5-6	TRBJ1-1	TGTGCCAGCAGCTTAATTGGGGTGTCTGGGAACACTGAAGCTTTCTTT	CASSLIGVSGNTEAFF
few	NA	TRBV19	TRBJ2-5	TGTGCCAGTAGTATCCATTCCGGGACCGAACAAGAGACCCAGTACTTC	CASSIHSGTEQETQYF
NA	TRBD1	TRBV24-1	TRBJ2-1	TGTGCCACCAGTGATTCCGGGACAGGGAACAATGAGCAGTTCTTC	CATSDSGTGNNEQFF
NA	NA	TRBV2	TRBJ2-3	TGTGCCAGCACCTCGGGGACACTTTTACGTACAGATACGCAGTATTTT	CASTSGTLLRTDTQYF
few	TRBD1	TRBV7-2	TRBJ1-6	TGTGCCAGCAGCCCGCGACAGGGGACGAATTCACCCCTCCACTTT	CASSPRQGTNSPLHF
few	NA	TRBV12-3/TRBV12-4	TRBJ2-5	TGTGCCAGCAGTGCCTACCGGGACTCACAAGAGACCCAGTACTTC	CASSAYRDSQETQYF
NA	NA	TRBV20-1	TRBJ1-6	TGCAGTGCTCCCATGGGAGTTTTGAATTCACCCCTCCACTTT	CSAPMGVLNSPLHF
NA	NA	TRBV3-1	TRBJ2-7	TGTGCCAGCAGCCCAAGGGGGGACGAGCAGTACTTC	CASSPRGDEQYF
NA	TRBD2	TRBV5-4	TRBJ2-7	TGTGCCAGCAGCGAGAGACTAGCGGGAGACAGCGAGCAGTACTTC	CASSERLAGDSEQYF
NA	TRBD1	TRBV6-1	TRBJ2-1	TGTGCCAGCAGTGAAAGTTGGAGGACAGGTCGATCCTACAATGAGCAGTTCTTC	CASSESWRTGRSYNEQFF
NA	NA	TRBV10-3	TRBJ1-6	TGTGCCATCAACGGGAAAGGATCACCCCTCCACTTT	CAINGKGSPLHF
NA	NA	TRBV6-2/TRBV6-3	TRBJ2-7	TGTGCCAGCCGGATGGAAACTCCCTCCTACGAGCAGTACTTC	CASRMETPSYEQYF
NA	NA	TRBV3-1	TRBJ2-5	TGTGCCAGCAGCCAAGTTCCGGGAGAAGAGACCCAGTACTTC	CASSQVPGEETQYF
NA	TRBD2	TRBV12-3/TRBV12-4	TRBJ2-7	TGTGCCAGCAGCCCCTGGGCTAGCGGGAGCTCCTACGAGCAGTACTTC	CASSPWASGSSYEQYF
NA	NA	TRBV24-1	TRBJ2-2	TGTGCCACCAGTGACCGTACAGGGAATCACGTATCCGGGGAGCTGTTTTTT	CATSDRTGNHVSGELFF
medium-sized	TRBD1	TRBV7-8	TRBJ2-7	TGTGCCAGCAGCTTGCACAGGGGACCCTCCTACGAGCAGTACTTC	CASSLHRGPSYEQYF
NA	TRBD2	TRBV5-1	TRBJ2-1	TGCGCCAGCAGCTTGAGACTAGCGGGAGGGCCTCATGGGCAGTTCTTC	CASSLRLAGGPHGQFF
NA	TRBD1	TRBV6-6	TRBJ1-1	TGTGCCAGCAGTGCCCAGGGGGTGTCGAACACTGAAGCTTTCTTT	CASSAQGVSNTEAFF
few	NA	TRBV27	TRBJ2-2	TGTGCCAGCAGTTGGTTCGGGACAACCTACACCGGGGAGCTGTTTTTT	CASSWFGTTYTGELFF
many	TRBD2	TRBV29-1	TRBJ2-7	TGCAGCGCAAAGAGACTAGCGGGAGGGCCGGGCGAGCAGTACTTC	CSAKRLAGGPGEQYF
once	TRBD2	TRBV20-1	TRBJ2-5	TGCAGTGCTAGAGACGGGAGGGACCAAGAGACCCAGTACTTC	CSARDGRDQETQYF
NA	NA	TRBV14	TRBJ2-7	TGTGCCAGCAGCGAGGCGACGGGCTACGAGCAGTACTTC	CASSEATGYEQYF
NA	NA	TRBV7-3	TRBJ2-1	TGTGCCAGCAGCCGGGCGGATAGCTCCTACAATGAGCAGTTCTTC	CASSRADSSYNEQFF